These T cell receptor beta chains were read from a single sample in a study of blood T cell repertoires in COVID-19. Data came from immunoSEQ multiplex PCR; TCRdb stores just in-frame clones and leaves some out. This table has about 220,000 clones, about 85% appearing once. Input material: peripheral blood. All receptors derive from a man in his fifties or sixties who had recovered from COVID-19. CDR3s include the opening cysteine and the closing phenylalanine or tryptophan. A D gene is named only where the DNA matches it firmly. Expanded clones get a size class; other rows say once, few or many, or leave the size out.

j_call | clone_size | v_call | cdr3_length | d_call | cdr3_aa | cdr3_nt
TRBJ2-1 | . | TRBV11-2 | 15 | TRBD2 | CASSLELAGGNEQFF | TGTGCCAGCAGCTTAGAACTAGCGGGAGGTAATGAGCAGTTCTTC
TRBJ2-2 | . | TRBV7-2 | 16 | TRBD1 | CASDRGHSVRTGELFF | TGTGCCAGCGACAGGGGTCACAGTGTCCGCACCGGGGAGCTGTTTTTT
TRBJ1-2 | few | TRBV28 | 15 | TRBD1 | CASSPGAGGFNGYTF | TGTGCCAGCAGTCCCGGGGCAGGGGGCTTCAATGGCTACACCTTC
TRBJ1-6 | few | TRBV18 | 14 | TRBD1 | CASSRDRENSPLHF | TGTGCCAGCTCACGGGACAGGGAGAATTCACCCCTCCACTTT
TRBJ2-2 | . | TRBV10-1 | 19 | TRBD2 | CASSGPPGLAGLNTGELFF | TGCGCCAGCAGTGGGCCTCCGGGACTAGCGGGACTGAACACCGGGGAGCTGTTTTTT
TRBJ2-3 | . | TRBV19 | 13 | . | CASRLAISDTQYF | TGTGCCAGCCGATTAGCGATTTCCGATACGCAGTATTTT
TRBJ2-7 | . | TRBV6-5 | 16 | TRBD2 | CASSSGSSGSIYEQYF | TGTGCCAGCAGTTCAGGTTCTAGCGGGAGTATCTACGAGCAGTACTTC
TRBJ1-2 | . | TRBV30 | 13 | . | CAWTVSGDYGYTF | TGTGCCTGGACGGTATCAGGGGACTATGGCTACACCTTC
TRBJ2-7 | few | TRBV2 | 14 | TRBD1 | CASSAGQGFYEQYF | TGTGCCAGCAGTGCGGGACAGGGGTTCTACGAGCAGTACTTC
TRBJ2-1 | . | TRBV4-1 | 16 | TRBD1 | CASSPNNRGSYNEQFF | TGCGCCAGCAGCCCGAATAACAGGGGTTCCTACAATGAGCAGTTCTTC
TRBJ2-3 | . | TRBV13 | 17 | TRBD2 | CASSLGTSGWQSDTQYF | TGTGCCAGCAGCTTAGGAACTAGCGGGTGGCAGAGTGATACGCAGTATTTT
TRBJ2-1 | . | TRBV28 | 14 | TRBD1 | CASSRQGVHNEQFF | TGTGCCAGCAGCAGACAGGGTGTTCACAATGAGCAGTTCTTC
TRBJ2-1 | . | TRBV18 | 17 | . | CASSPRQTESSYNEQFF | TGTGCCAGCTCACCACGACAGACAGAAAGCTCCTACAATGAGCAGTTCTTC
TRBJ2-3 | . | TRBV5-3 | 15 | . | CARSPRILATDTQYF | TGTGCCAGAAGCCCGCGGATTCTAGCCACAGATACGCAGTATTTT
TRBJ2-5 | . | TRBV5-1 | 15 | TRBD2 | CASSLKRERGETQYF | TGCGCCAGCAGCTTGAAGCGGGAGAGGGGAGAGACCCAGTACTTC
TRBJ2-7 | . | TRBV2 | 15 | TRBD2 | CASSELAGTSAEQYF | TGTGCCAGCAGTGAACTCGCCGGGACTAGCGCCGAGCAGTACTTC
TRBJ2-5 | . | TRBV14 | 19 | TRBD2 | CASSHPSPRLAGGSETQYF | TGTGCCAGCAGCCACCCGTCCCCTCGACTAGCGGGAGGGTCAGAGACCCAGTACTTC
TRBJ2-2 | . | TRBV5-1 | 15 | . | CASSLQGTGTGELFF | TGCGCCAGCAGCTTGCAGGGTACCGGGACCGGGGAGCTGTTTTTT
TRBJ2-1 | . | TRBV5-1 | 16 | TRBD1 | CASSLAYRDRYNEQFF | TGCGCCAGCAGCTTGGCTTACCGGGACAGGTACAATGAGCAGTTCTTC
TRBJ2-3 | once | TRBV5-5 | 14 | TRBD1 | CASSPTGTADTQYF | TGTGCCAGCAGCCCGACAGGGACGGCAGATACGCAGTATTTT
TRBJ2-3 | . | TRBV2 | 13 | TRBD1 | CASSPTGVNTQYF | TGTGCCAGCAGTCCTACAGGGGTAAATACGCAGTATTTT
TRBJ2-1 | few | TRBV2 | 13 | TRBD2 | CASSDEAGGVQFF | TGTGCCAGCAGTGACGAAGCGGGAGGGGTGCAGTTCTTC
TRBJ1-1 | once | TRBV27 | 14 | . | CASSLGRGNTEAFF | TGTGCCAGCAGTTTAGGGCGGGGGAACACTGAAGCTTTCTTT
TRBJ2-3 | . | TRBV7-8 | 14 | . | CASSLATSRDTQYF | TGTGCCAGCAGCTTAGCGACTAGTCGTGATACGCAGTATTTT
TRBJ2-1 | . | TRBV5-1 | 15 | . | CASSLVGGTNNEQFF | TGCGCCAGCAGCTTGGTTGGCGGTACTAACAATGAGCAGTTCTTC
TRBJ1-6 | . | TRBV11-2 | 15 | TRBD1 | CASSSGQGAYSPLHF | TGTGCCAGCAGTTCCGGACAGGGGGCTTATTCACCCCTCCACTTT
TRBJ2-7 | . | TRBV11-2 | 16 | TRBD2 | CASSLDLAGGPYEQYF | TGTGCCAGCAGCTTAGATCTCGCGGGAGGGCCCTACGAGCAGTACTTC